This TCR beta chain is drawn from a study of T cell responses to AZD1222 COVID-19 vaccine. Regarding the study as a whole: At study baseline, merely five or six AZD1222 recipients were seropositive. Spike-specific TCR breadth and depth went up after people got two AZD1222 doses. Regions 160-218 and 743-854 held dominance among vaccine-associated CD4 TCRs, which spanned spike.

As regards this clone: Its matching antigen is unknown.

This table comes from immunoSEQ multiplex PCR, and its TCRdb copy is limited to in-frame clones, with some not included. The sample lists 110,000 to 150,000 clones; roughly 90% were seen once. This CDR3 has 16 residues. Between the trimmed V and J ends, which lost 0 bases and 7 bases, there was a span of 19 bases. CDR1 is SGHRS and CDR2 is YFSETQ in the germline V gene. This chain links TRBV5-1 with TRBJ1-1; D remains unclear. The sample here was peripheral blood, taken on day 0 of AZD1222 vaccination. The clonotype originates from an adult in good health. This CDR3 reads CASSLDVRTSLDEAFF. In nucleotides, the CDR3 is TGCGCCAGCAGCTTGGACGTAAGGACCTCCCTGGATGAAGCTTTCTTT.